This passage covers 14 T cell receptor beta chains from one sample sequenced in a study of T cell changes during pregnancy in multiple sclerosis. This table comes from immunoSEQ multiplex PCR, and its TCRdb copy is limited to in-frame clones, with some not included. The sample gives approximately 92,000 clones, 80% to 95% of which show up once; 0.99% is in the top ten. Sequencing used peripheral blood, obtained after pregnancy. These receptors were taken from a female donor with multiple sclerosis, enrolled in a pregnancy study.

J is TRBJ1-2 and V is TRBV9, with 8 bases fitting TRBD1. Trimming cost V 4 bases and J 9 bases; bases outside gene matches: 8. Germline V CDR1 and CDR2: SGDLS, YYNGEE. The length of the CDR3 is 13 residues. The CDR3 DNA sequence: TGTGCCAGCAGCCCCCGGGACAGGTATAGCTACACCTTC. This gives the protein CASSPRDRYSYTF.

The chain has TRBV19 and TRBJ2-7; a possible D gene is TRBD2 (7 bases). Germline V gene data show CDR1 as LNHDA and CDR2 as SQIVND (reference sequence). The ends were cut back, 6 bases at V and 5 bases at J, with 20 bases in the middle. This CDR3 spans 15 amino acids. DNA for the CDR3: TGTGCCAGTAGCCTCGCGGGGGCCCTCGGCCACGAGCAGTACTTC. This encodes CASSLAGALGHEQYF. Drawing the rest from reference TRBV19 and TRBJ2-7, the complete variable domain is DGGITQSPKYLFRKEGQNVTLSCEQNLNHDAMYWYRQDPGQGLRLIYYSQIVNDFQKGDIAEGYSVSREKKESFPLTVTSAQKNPTAFYLCASSLAGALGHEQYFGPGTRLTVT.

V gene TRBV5-4 combines with J gene TRBJ2-3; 7 nucleotides line up with TRBD1. CDR3 length: 14 residues. V trimming: 5 bases; J trimming: 5 bases; junction bases outside the gene matches: 8. CDR1 SGHNT and CDR2 YYREEE come from the germline V gene (reference sequence). The CDR3 coding sequence is TGTGCCAGCAGAAAACAGGGGTCGGAAGATACGCAGTATTTT. Its protein product is CASRKQGSEDTQYF.

This clone was seen a handful of times. This chain uses TRBV11-3 with TRBJ1-5; D perhaps matches TRBD1 (6 bases). The V end lost 5 bases, the J end lost 3 bases, and 26 bases lay between the germline ends. The CDR3 sequence is 19 residues long. CDR1 and CDR2 (germline): SGHNT, YENEEA. The CDR3 protein is CASSSILGRGAGVNQPQHF. CDR3 DNA sequence: TGTGCCAGCAGCAGTATCCTTGGGAGGGGCGCAGGGGTCAATCAGCCCCAGCATTTT. Variable domain in full (rest from reference TRBV11-3 and TRBJ1-5): EAGVVQSPRYKIIEKKQPVAFWCNPISGHNTLYWYLQNLGQGPELLIRYENEEAVDDSQLPKDRFSAERLKGVDSTLKIQPAELGDSAVYLCASSSILGRGAGVNQPQHFGDGTRLSIL.

This chain connects TRBV28 to TRBJ2-2; the D gene is possibly TRBD2 (6 bases). This CDR3 contains 13 residues. V shed 6 bases and J shed 10 bases, with 15 bases lying between them. Per germline, CDR1 MDHEN and CDR2 SYDVKM. The CDR3 loop reads CASRRVAETELFF. CDR3 sequence (DNA): TGTGCCAGCAGAAGAGTAGCGGAGACGGAGCTGTTTTTT. The full variable domain, in which reference TRBV28 and TRBJ2-2 provide the parts outside the CDR3, is DVKVTQSSRYLVKRTGEKVFLECVQDMDHENMFWYRQDPGLGLRLIYFSYDVKMKEKGDIPEGYSVSREKKERFSLILESASTNQTSMYLCASRRVAETELFFGEGSRLTVL.

This chain joins TRBV2 and TRBJ2-5; D is possibly TRBD1 (6 bases). The DNA end favors TRBJ2-7, so the J call may be wrong. The CDR3 loop spans 14 amino acids. CDR1 is SNHLY and CDR2 is FYNNEI in the germline V gene. CDR3 amino acids: CASSEALRRGEQYF. CDR3 bases: TGTGCCAGCAGTGAAGCGCTTCGCAGGGGCGAGCAGTACTTC.

With regard to this clone: One end of the junction varies from germline; a read error may be responsible. The chain has TRBV28 and TRBJ2-7; 10 nucleotides agree with TRBD2. The CDR3 length is 11 residues. Germline V CDR1 and CDR2: MDHEN, SYDVKM. The CDR3 loop is CASSWVGTSEF. For the CDR3, the DNA is TGTGCCAGCAGTTGGGTGGGGACTAGCGAATTC.

The chain combines TRBV4-1 with TRBJ2-3, with 7 positions matching TRBD2. The CDR3 runs 16 residues. The germline CDR1 and CDR2 sequences are MGHRA and YSYEKL. J lost 2 bases, V lost 4 bases, and 9 bases had no gene match. The CDR3, as DNA: TGCGCCAGCAGCCGACGGTTCCTAGCGGCCACAGATACGCAGTATTTT. This translates into CASSRRFLAATDTQYF.

The gene calls are TRBV27 and TRBJ2-7, with D maybe TRBD2 (5 bases). CDR1 and CDR2 from the germline V gene are MNHEY and SMNVEV (reference sequence). V lost 6 bases, J lost 0 bases, and 9 bases lay in between. The CDR3 totals 13 residues. For the CDR3, the DNA is TGTGCCAGCAGGTTGGGGAGCTCCTACGAGCAGTACTTC. Its protein is CASRLGSSYEQYF.

The rearrangement uses TRBV27 and TRBJ2-1, with 11 bases fitting TRBD2. V was pared by 2 bases and J by 4 bases, with 10 bases of the junction left unmatched. Germline assignment: CDR1 MNHEY and CDR2 SMNVEV (reference sequence). The CDR3 is made up of 18 amino acids. The CDR3 protein is CASSLGLAGGLPYNEQFF. The CDR3 DNA follows: TGTGCCAGCAGTTTAGGCCTAGCGGGAGGTTTACCGTACAATGAGCAGTTCTTC.

The rearrangement links TRBV2 to TRBJ2-7, with 8 bases lining up with TRBD1. CDR3 size: 15 residues. CDR1 is SNHLY and CDR2 is FYNNEI in the germline V gene. Trimming took 3 bases from V and 6 from J; bases not matched to a gene: 10. CDR3 sequence: CASSEMAGGQSEQYF. The CDR3 DNA sequence: TGTGCCAGCAGTGAGATGGCAGGGGGCCAGAGCGAGCAGTACTTC.

The chain carries TRBV5-4 and TRBJ2-3; 9 bases fit TRBD1. From germline, CDR1 is SGHNT and CDR2 YYREEE (reference sequence). This CDR3 has 15 residues. Trimming cost V 4 bases and J 3 bases; bases outside gene matches: 6. CDR3 sequence reads: CASSPDRGRTDTQYF. CDR3 DNA: TGTGCCAGCAGCCCCGACAGGGGGAGGACAGATACGCAGTATTTT.

V and J are TRBV9 and TRBJ2-1; D may be TRBD1 (5 bases). The CDR3 sequence is 14 residues long. CDR1 is SGDLS, CDR2 YYNGEE, per germline. Trimming took 1 base from V and 6 from J, leaving 11 bases between them. CDR3 loop: CASSVPPDSNEQFF. Written as DNA, the CDR3 is TGTGCCAGCAGCGTACCCCCCGACAGCAATGAGCAGTTCTTC.

The CDR3 sequence is CATSTRGASDTQYF. The CDR3, as DNA: TGTGCCACCTCTACTCGGGGGGCCTCAGATACGCAGTATTTT. The chain has TRBV19 and TRBJ2-3, with D maybe TRBD2 (7 bases). Germline CDR1 reads LNHDA; CDR2 reads SQIVND (reference sequence). V was pared by 10 bases and J by 4 bases, with 18 bases between. The CDR3 length is 14 residues.